Listed below are T cell receptor beta chains from one sample, sequenced in a study of OX40 agonist ivuxolimab in advanced cancers. The repertoire was sequenced with immunoSEQ multiplex PCR; TCRdb's copy has only in-frame clones and lacks some. The sample consists of more than 45,000 clones, 75% to 90% of them appearing once. This specimen consisted of CD4+ or CD8+ T cells sorted from blood, obtained in a trial of the OX40 agonist ivuxolimab. The source of these receptors is an adult with an advanced solid tumor such as melanoma, head and neck, liver or kidney cancer. The conserved cysteine and the conserved F or W are not part of the CDR3 here. Fields, in order: J gene, CDR3 length, V gene, CDR3 protein.

TRBJ2-7,11,TRBV28,ASTRGQLYEQY
TRBJ2-2,11,TRBV5-1,ASSVGNTGELF
TRBJ2-1,10,TRBV7-8,ASVGLYNEQF
TRBJ2-2,13,TRBV14,ASSPMGQNTGELF
TRBJ2-2,12,TRBV15,ATSGETDTGELF
TRBJ1-4,13,TRBV27,ASSLMGAHNEKLF
TRBJ2-1,12,TRBV6-6,ASSRRDDFNEQF
TRBJ2-3,13,TRBV11-3,ASSLGGSSGNTQY
TRBJ1-3,16,TRBV6-1,ASSVQFAASRSGNTIY
TRBJ2-2,11,TRBV6-5,ASSQAWTGELF
TRBJ1-5,14,TRBV5-6,ASSLDSLSGNQPQH
TRBJ1-2,13,TRBV5-5,ASSFPGTEGTGYT
TRBJ2-1,13,TRBV7-6,ASSQTGQLYNEQF
TRBJ2-7,11,TRBV10-2,ASGNLLTYEQY
TRBJ1-4,11,TRBV11-1,ASSSDSTEKLF
TRBJ1-4,15,TRBV18,ASSPPGQGATNEKLF
TRBJ1-1,13,TRBV29-1,SVGDLSVLNTEAF
TRBJ1-1,11,TRBV18,ASSPPPGTEAF
TRBJ2-1,12,TRBV10-3,ATSLAGGYNEQF
TRBJ2-1,8,TRBV30,AVGGNEQF
TRBJ1-1,12,TRBV19,ASTLDGGWTEAF
TRBJ2-1,10,TRBV25-1,ASRNRLNGQF
TRBJ1-2,13,TRBV18,ASSPEPGRQDGYT
TRBJ2-1,14,TRBV5-4,ASSRFSGSRYNEQF
TRBJ2-4,12,TRBV9,ASGVVPRGGIQY
TRBJ2-7,11,TRBV5-6,ASSSDRVYEQY
TRBJ2-1,12,TRBV10-3,AIRDSGRLNEQF
TRBJ2-1,11,TRBV7-8,ASSLPNHNEQF
TRBJ2-1,10,TRBV2,ASSGWDNEQF
TRBJ1-1,11,TRBV27,ASRKGQVTEAF
TRBJ2-3,13,TRBV18,ASSPRVTSTDTQY
TRBJ1-2,12,TRBV23-1,ASSRDFRLGGYT
TRBJ2-3,13,TRBV4-3,ASSLRALGADTQY
TRBJ1-1,8,TRBV20-1,SAWTFGAF
TRBJ1-1,11,TRBV6-5,ASSYSGRFEAF
TRBJ1-4,13,TRBV5-1,ASSLMRATNEKLF
TRBJ2-2,13,TRBV7-6,ASSTSTQGPGELF
TRBJ2-2,14,TRBV5-4,ASSPGGNRGTGELF
TRBJ1-3,8,TRBV6-6,ASGRDTIY